Listed below are T cell receptor beta chains from one sample, sequenced in a study of regulatory T cells in long-lasting Graves disease. From the multiplex PCR reads, TCRdb called clonotypes with MiXCR, one entry per CDR3 protein. There are roughly 500,000 distinct CDR3 sequences in the sample; approximately 15% occur only once, and more than 15% lies in the top ten. The data also belong to a second study, concerning T cells in Graves' hyperthyroidism and ophthalmopathy.

The specimen was peripheral blood mononuclear cells (PBMCs), collected at new diagnosis, from a patient treated with antithyroid drugs. The receptors come from a woman aged 45-65 years with Graves disease. Both conserved end residues are part of each CDR3. D genes are given only for firm matches. Clone sizes are given selectively: once, few, many, or a class where the clone is expanded.

TRBV3-1	TRBJ2-2	17	TRBD1	-	CASSPDRGQSSTGELFF	TGTGCCAGCAGCCCGGACAGGGGGCAGTCGAGCACCGGGGAGCTGTTTTTT
TRBV7-2	TRBJ2-2	16	-	-	CASSLAQVAGSGELFF	TGTGCCAGCAGCTTAGCGCAGGTAGCAGGTAGCGGGGAGCTGTTTTTT
TRBV24-1	TRBJ1-3	12	TRBD1	-	CAPDNRGNTIYF	TGTGCCCCAGATAACAGGGGCAACACCATATATTTT
TRBV20-1	TRBJ2-3	15	-	many	CSARSSDQPTDTQYF	TGCAGTGCTAGGTCTAGCGACCAGCCCACAGATACGCAGTATTTT
TRBV28	TRBJ1-1	16	TRBD1	few	CASSSDGQGLFTEAFF	TGTGCCAGCAGTTCTGATGGACAGGGTCTGTTCACTGAAGCTTTCTTT
TRBV6-1	TRBJ2-7	14	-	few	CASSPGELSYEQYF	TGTGCCAGCAGTCCGGGAGAGCTCTCCTACGAGCAGTACTTC
TRBV6-2/TRBV6-3	TRBJ1-2	16	TRBD1	many	CASSEFQGAANYGYTF	TGTGCCAGCAGTGAATTCCAGGGGGCGGCTAACTATGGCTACACCTTC
TRBV12-3/TRBV12-4	TRBJ2-5	15	TRBD2	many	CASTPRLAGDETQYF	TGTGCCAGCACCCCCCGGCTAGCGGGAGATGAGACCCAGTACTTC
TRBV20-1	TRBJ1-6	15	-	-	CSASPSTPDRTPLHF	TGCAGTGCTTCCCCTTCTACTCCGGACCGGACGCCCCTCCACTTT
TRBV9	TRBJ2-2	16	-	-	CASSANPGANTGELFF	TGTGCCAGCAGCGCCAATCCGGGGGCGAACACCGGGGAGCTGTTTTTT
TRBV11-2	TRBJ1-1	15	TRBD1	many	CASSASGTGGTEAFF	TGTGCCAGCAGCGCTTCCGGGACAGGGGGCACTGAAGCTTTCTTT
TRBV7-9	TRBJ2-5	15	TRBD1	-	CASSRGQGNRETQYF	TGTGCCAGCAGCAGGGGACAGGGGAACAGGGAGACCCAGTACTTC
TRBV5-1	TRBJ1-2	15	-	-	CASSSSTYSDYGYTF	TGCGCCAGCAGCTCCTCGACCTATAGTGACTATGGCTACACCTTC
TRBV5-1	TRBJ2-1	16	-	many	CASSPSSWRDDNEQFF	TGCGCCAGCAGCCCGTCCTCATGGCGGGACGACAATGAGCAGTTCTTC
TRBV19	TRBJ2-7	15	TRBD2	few	CASSISPGGGYEQYF	TGTGCCAGTAGCATCTCCCCGGGAGGCGGCTACGAGCAGTACTTC
TRBV20-1	TRBJ2-3	16	TRBD2	-	CSARGPIAGRSDTQYF	TGCAGTGCTAGAGGTCCTATAGCGGGACGAAGTGATACGCAGTATTTT
TRBV28	TRBJ1-2	13	TRBD1	many	CASSLQGAYGYTF	TGTGCCAGCAGTTTGCAGGGGGCCTATGGCTACACCTTC